This entry is about one T cell receptor beta chain. Its target is unknown. Germline loops: CDR1 LGHNA, CDR2 YNFKEQ. Trimming stripped 4 bases from V and 4 bases from J, with 10 bases between. The CDR3 runs 13 residues. The record originates from a study of post-analysis software for immune sequencing data. Turning to the study itself: Relapsing-remitting, secondary progressive and progressive-relapsing multiple sclerosis were all included among the disease courses.

Overall study findings and caveats: Samples from a shared batch, those prepared together, strongly co-clustered by F measure. Included in a set of roughly five TRBV segments more frequent in patients than controls were TRBV5-6, TRBV5-1 and TRBV20-1. When compared against controls, multiple sclerosis patients showed significantly lower normalized Chao1 diversity.

Unique molecular identifiers were built into the TCR beta cDNA libraries. The T cell input of roughly 0.9 to 11 million gave around 540,000 cDNA molecules. TCRdb recomputed calls from the PCR reads with MiXCR, one row per CDR3 protein. The sample yields roughly 580,000 distinct CDR3 sequences, roughly 47% seen once. Sequencing was done on a sample of blood. The clonotype originates from a girl between 5 and 17 years old with multiple sclerosis. V and J are TRBV4-2 and TRBJ1-2; no clear D. CDR3 residues: CASSPSMAYGYTF. The CDR3 region has the DNA TGTGCCAGCAGCCCGTCTATGGCCTATGGCTACACCTTC.